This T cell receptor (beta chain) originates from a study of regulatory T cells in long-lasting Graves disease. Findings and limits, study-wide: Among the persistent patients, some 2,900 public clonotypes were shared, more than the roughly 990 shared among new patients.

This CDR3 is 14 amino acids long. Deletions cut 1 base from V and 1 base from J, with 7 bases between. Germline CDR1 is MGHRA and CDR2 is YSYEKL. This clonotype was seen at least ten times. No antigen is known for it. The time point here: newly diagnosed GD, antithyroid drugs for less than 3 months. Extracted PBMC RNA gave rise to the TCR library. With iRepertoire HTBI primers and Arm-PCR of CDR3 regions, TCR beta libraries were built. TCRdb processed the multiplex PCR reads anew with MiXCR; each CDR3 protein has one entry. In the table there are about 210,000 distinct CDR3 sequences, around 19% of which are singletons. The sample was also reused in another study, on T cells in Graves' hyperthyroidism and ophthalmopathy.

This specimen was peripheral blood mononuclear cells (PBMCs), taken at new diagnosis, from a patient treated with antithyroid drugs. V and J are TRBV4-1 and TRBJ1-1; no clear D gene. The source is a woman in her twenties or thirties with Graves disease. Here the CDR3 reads CASSQGSENTEAFF. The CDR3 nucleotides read TGCGCCAGCAGCCAAGGCAGTGAGAACACTGAAGCTTTCTTT.